Here is one T cell receptor (beta chain) with its context. The data were obtained in a study of T-cell reconstitution after alpha-beta-depleted transplantation in children. V trimming: 6 bases; J trimming: 2 bases; junction bases outside the gene matches: 14. Germline assignment: CDR1 LGHDT and CDR2 YNNKEL (reference sequence). This CDR3 has 19 residues. Unique molecular identifiers were incorporated when the TCRbeta library was constructed. TCRdb reprocessed the PCR reads with MiXCR, giving one entry per CDR3 protein. The sample lists around 530,000 distinct CDR3 sequences, around a third seen once, with 2% to 3% in the top ten.

The sample here was PBMCs from the stem cell graft donor, taken from the stem cell graft. This chain connects TRBV3-1 to TRBJ2-2, with 11 nucleotides matching TRBD2. This sequence originates from a human donor who donated a stem cell graft to a child with aplastic anemia. The CDR3 here is CASRDQSTSGSSNTGELFF. As DNA, the CDR3 is TGTGCCAGCAGGGACCAGTCTACTAGCGGGAGTTCCAACACCGGGGAGCTGTTTTTT.